This T cell receptor (beta chain) came from a study of shared clonotypes between healthy human individuals. Donors comprised healthy HIV-negative adults lacking recent acute infections or vaccinations. The study separated CD4+ cells into CD45RA+ naive and CD45RA-negative memory subsets. Original processing notes: For the immunoSEQ data, sequences were junction-only without quality scores, so filtering differed. Measured with immunoSEQ multiplex PCR; TCRdb has only the in-frame clones, and not every one. V, J and clone size were drawn from that table, and D and trimming were deduced from the DNA. The sample carries almost 750,000 clones, around 70% recorded once. The sequence came from a woman in her 30s in good health. Material for sequencing was memory CD4+ T cells sorted from blood. Subset described: CD45RA-negative fraction.

CDR3 coding DNA: TGTGCCACCAGCTCACAACTAGATTTCGGCGATGAGCAGTTCTTC. This sequence encodes CATSSQLDFGDEQFF. J is TRBJ2-1 and V is TRBV15; TRBD2 might be the D (5 bases). Germline values: CDR1 LNHNV, CDR2 YYDKDF (reference sequence). The V end was cut by 5 bases, the J end by 8 bases, with 19 bases between. CDR3 length equals 15 residues. Variable domain in full (rest from reference TRBV15 and TRBJ2-1): DAMVIQNPRYQVTQFGKPVTLSCSQTLNHNVMYWYQQKSSQAPKLLFHYYDKDFNNEADTPDNFQSRRPNTSFCFLDIRSPGLGDTAMYLCATSSQLDFGDEQFFGPGTRLTVL.